The T cell receptor beta chain described here comes from a study of naive and memory T cell subsets. Amplification of ligated cDNA took four PCR rounds with SP2 and nested alpha and beta constant primers. Alpha and beta constant region primers primed reverse transcription for blood and skin samples. TCRdb passed the 5' RACE reads through MiXCR, listing each CDR3 protein once. The table includes 57,000 or so distinct CDR3 sequences, 5.5% to 8.5% detected once. The library had UMIs added by 3' ligation of an oligonucleotide to TCR cDNA. Adult healthy volunteers gave 2.5 ml peripheral blood for whole-blood RNA. Cells were not sorted; total RNA input targeted roughly 1 to 1000 ng. V was shortened by 8 bases and J by 6 bases, with 12 bases between the two germline ends. The CDR3 covers 12 residues. Per the germline V gene, CDR1 is SGHAT and CDR2 is FQNNGV. As regards this clonotype: Its antigen is not known.

Points from the study as a whole: Potentially, T cell activation and differentiation skew this RNA-based measurement.

The rearrangement links TRBV11-2 to TRBJ2-3; possibly TRBD1 for D (6 bases). This clonotype was sampled from a male donor in good health. As DNA, the CDR3 is TGTGCCAGCGGACTTAGGGGGGATACGCAGTATTTT. Protein: CASGLRGDTQYF.